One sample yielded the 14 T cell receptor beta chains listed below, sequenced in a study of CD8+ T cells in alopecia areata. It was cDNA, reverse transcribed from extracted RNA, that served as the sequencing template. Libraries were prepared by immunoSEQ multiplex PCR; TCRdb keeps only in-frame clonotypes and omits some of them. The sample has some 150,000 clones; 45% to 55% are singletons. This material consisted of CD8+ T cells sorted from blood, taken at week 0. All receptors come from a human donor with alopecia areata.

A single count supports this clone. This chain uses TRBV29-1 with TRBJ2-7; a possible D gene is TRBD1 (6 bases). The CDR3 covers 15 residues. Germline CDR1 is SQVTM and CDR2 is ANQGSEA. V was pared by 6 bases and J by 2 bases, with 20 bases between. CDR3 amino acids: CSVRGGFDPPYEQYF. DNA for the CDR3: TGCAGCGTCAGAGGGGGTTTTGACCCTCCCTACGAGCAGTACTTC.

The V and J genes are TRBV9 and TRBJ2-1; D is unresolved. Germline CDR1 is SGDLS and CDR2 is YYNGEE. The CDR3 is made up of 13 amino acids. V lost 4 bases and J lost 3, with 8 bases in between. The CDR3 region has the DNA TGTGCCAGCAGCACCCCGGGCTACAATGAGCAGTTCTTC. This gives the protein CASSTPGYNEQFF.

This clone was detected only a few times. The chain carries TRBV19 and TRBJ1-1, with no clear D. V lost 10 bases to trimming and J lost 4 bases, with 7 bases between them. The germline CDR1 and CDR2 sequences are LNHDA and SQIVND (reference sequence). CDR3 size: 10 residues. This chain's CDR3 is CATRTTEAFF. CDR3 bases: TGTGCCACTCGGACCACTGAAGCTTTCTTT.

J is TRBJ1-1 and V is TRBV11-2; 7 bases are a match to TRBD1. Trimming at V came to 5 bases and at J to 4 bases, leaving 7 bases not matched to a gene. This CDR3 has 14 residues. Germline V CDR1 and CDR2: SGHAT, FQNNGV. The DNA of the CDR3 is TGTGCCAGCAGCGGGGGGACAGAAGGCACTGAAGCTTTCTTT. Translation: CASSGGTEGTEAFF.

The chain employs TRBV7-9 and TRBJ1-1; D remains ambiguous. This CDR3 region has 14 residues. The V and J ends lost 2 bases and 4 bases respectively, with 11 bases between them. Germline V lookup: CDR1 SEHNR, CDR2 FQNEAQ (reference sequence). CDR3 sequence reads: CASSLILGSTEAFF. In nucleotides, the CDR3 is TGTGCCAGCAGCTTAATTTTAGGTTCCACTGAAGCTTTCTTT.

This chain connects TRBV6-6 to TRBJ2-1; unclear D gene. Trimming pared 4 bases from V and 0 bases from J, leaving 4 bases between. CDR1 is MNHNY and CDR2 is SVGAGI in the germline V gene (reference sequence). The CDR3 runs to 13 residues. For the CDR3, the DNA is TGTGCCAGCAGTTCAAGCTCCTACAATGAGCAGTTCTTC. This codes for CASSSSSYNEQFF.

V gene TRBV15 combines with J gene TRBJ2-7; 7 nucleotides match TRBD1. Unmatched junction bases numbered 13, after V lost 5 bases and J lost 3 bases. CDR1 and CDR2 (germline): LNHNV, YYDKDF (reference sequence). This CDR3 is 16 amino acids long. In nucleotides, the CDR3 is TGTGCCACCAGCGTTGCCCCGGCAGGGGGTTTCTACGAGCAGTACTTC. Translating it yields CATSVAPAGGFYEQYF. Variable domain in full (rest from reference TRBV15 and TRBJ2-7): DAMVIQNPRYQVTQFGKPVTLSCSQTLNHNVMYWYQQKSSQAPKLLFHYYDKDFNNEADTPDNFQSRRPNTSFCFLDIRSPGLGDTAMYLCATSVAPAGGFYEQYFGPGTRLTVT.

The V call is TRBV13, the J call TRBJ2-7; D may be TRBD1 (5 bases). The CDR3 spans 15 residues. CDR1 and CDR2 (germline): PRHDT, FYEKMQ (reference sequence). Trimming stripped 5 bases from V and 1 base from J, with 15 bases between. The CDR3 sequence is CASSHSGQGSYEQYF. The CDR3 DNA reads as TGTGCCAGCAGCCATTCAGGGCAGGGATCCTACGAGCAGTACTTC.

The CDR3: CASSTRLQGWGTGELFF. CDR3 in DNA: TGTGCCAGCAGCACCAGGCTACAGGGATGGGGCACCGGGGAGCTGTTTTTT. V gene TRBV13 combines with J gene TRBJ2-2; a weak D match, TRBD1 (6 bases). The V end was cut by 5 bases, the J end by 4 bases, with 20 bases between. This CDR3 has 17 residues. In germline, CDR1 is PRHDT, CDR2 FYEKMQ (reference sequence).

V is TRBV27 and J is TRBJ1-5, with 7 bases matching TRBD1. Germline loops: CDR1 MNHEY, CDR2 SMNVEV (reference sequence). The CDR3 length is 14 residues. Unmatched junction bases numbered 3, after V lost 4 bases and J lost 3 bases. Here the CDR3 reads CASSSGQVNQPQHF. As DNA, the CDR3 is TGTGCCAGCAGTTCCGGACAGGTCAATCAGCCCCAGCATTTT.

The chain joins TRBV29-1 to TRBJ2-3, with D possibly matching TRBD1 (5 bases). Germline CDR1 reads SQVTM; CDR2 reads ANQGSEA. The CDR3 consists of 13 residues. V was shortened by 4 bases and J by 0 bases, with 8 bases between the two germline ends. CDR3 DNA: TGCAGCGTTGGCGACAGAAGCACAGATACGCAGTATTTT. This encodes CSVGDRSTDTQYF.

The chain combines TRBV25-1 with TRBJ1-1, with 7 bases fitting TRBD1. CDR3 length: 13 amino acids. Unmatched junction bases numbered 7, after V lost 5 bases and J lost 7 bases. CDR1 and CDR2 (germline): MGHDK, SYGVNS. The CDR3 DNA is TGTGCCAGCAGTATGGGGACAGCCCTTGAAGCTTTCTTT. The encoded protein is CASSMGTALEAFF.

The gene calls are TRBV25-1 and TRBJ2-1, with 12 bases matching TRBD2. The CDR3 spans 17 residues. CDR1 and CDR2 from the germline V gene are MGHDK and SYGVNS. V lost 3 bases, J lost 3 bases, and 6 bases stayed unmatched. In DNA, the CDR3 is TGTGCCAGCAGTGACAGACTAGCGGGGGCCTTCTACAATGAGCAGTTCTTC. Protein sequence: CASSDRLAGAFYNEQFF.

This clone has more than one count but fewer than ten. The CDR3 DNA is TGCAGCGTTGAGGGGGGGGGCATCCCAGATACGCAGTATTTT. Protein: CSVEGGGIPDTQYF. The V call is TRBV29-1, the J call TRBJ2-3, with D tentatively TRBD2 (7 bases). V was cut by 3 bases and J by 4 bases, with 14 bases left in between. The CDR3 runs to 14 residues. Germline assignment: CDR1 SQVTM and CDR2 ANQGSEA.